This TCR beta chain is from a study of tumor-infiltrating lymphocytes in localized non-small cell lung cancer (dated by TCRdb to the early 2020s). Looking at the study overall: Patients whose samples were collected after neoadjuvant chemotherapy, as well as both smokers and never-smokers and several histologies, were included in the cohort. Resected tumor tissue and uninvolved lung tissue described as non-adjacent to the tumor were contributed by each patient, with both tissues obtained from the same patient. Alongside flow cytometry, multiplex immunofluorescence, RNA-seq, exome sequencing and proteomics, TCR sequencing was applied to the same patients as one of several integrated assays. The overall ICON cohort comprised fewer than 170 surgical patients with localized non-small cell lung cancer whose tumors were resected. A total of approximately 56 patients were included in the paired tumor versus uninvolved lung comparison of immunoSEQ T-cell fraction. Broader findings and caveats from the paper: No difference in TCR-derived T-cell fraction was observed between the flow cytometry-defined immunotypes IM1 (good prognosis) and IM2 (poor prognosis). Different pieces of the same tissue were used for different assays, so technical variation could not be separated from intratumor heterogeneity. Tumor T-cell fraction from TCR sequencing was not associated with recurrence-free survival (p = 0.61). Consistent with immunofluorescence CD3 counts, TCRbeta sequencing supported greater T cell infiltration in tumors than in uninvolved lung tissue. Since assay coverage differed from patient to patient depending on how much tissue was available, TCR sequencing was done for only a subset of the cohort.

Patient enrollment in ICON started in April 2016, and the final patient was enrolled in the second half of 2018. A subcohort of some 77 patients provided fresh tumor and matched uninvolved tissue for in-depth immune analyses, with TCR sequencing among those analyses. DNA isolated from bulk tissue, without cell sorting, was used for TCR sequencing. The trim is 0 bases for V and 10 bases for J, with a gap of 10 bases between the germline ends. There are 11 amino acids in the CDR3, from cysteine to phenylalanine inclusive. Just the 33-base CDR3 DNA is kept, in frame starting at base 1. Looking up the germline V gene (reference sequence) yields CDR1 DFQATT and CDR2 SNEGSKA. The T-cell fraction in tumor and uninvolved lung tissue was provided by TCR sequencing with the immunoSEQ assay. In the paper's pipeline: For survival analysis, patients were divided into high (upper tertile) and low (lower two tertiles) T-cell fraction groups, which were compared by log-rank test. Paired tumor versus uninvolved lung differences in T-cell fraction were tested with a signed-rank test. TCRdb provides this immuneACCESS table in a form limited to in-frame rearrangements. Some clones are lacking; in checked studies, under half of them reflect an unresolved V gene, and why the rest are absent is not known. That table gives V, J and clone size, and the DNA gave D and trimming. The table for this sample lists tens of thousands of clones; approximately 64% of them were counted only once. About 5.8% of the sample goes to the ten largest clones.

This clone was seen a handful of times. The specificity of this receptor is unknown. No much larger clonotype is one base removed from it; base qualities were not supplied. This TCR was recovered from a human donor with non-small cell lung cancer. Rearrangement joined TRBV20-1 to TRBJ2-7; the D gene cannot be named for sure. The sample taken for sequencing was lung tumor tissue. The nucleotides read TGCAGTGCTAGAGATCGGCAGGCACAGTACTTC. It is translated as CSARDRQAQYF.